The next 14 T cell receptor beta chains were all read from a single sample in a study of T cells in Graves' hyperthyroidism and ophthalmopathy. TCR beta CDR3 region amplification was performed from RNA transcripts. HTBI primers were the set used in a first-round RT-PCR of the TCR CDR3. MiXCR, applied by TCRdb to the multiplex PCR reads, yields one record per CDR3 protein. This sample has about 350,000 distinct CDR3 sequences, with roughly 20% found just once. The sample taken for sequencing was blood. The receptors here all came from a woman in her thirties or forties with Graves' ophthalmopathy.

This clonotype came up many times. The chain has TRBV30 and TRBJ2-7; unclear D gene. CDR3 size: 12 residues. With 3 bases removed from V and 1 base from J, the gap between germline ends came to 7 bases. In germline, CDR1 is GTSNPN, CDR2 SVGIG (reference sequence). The CDR3, as DNA: TGTGCCTGGAGAAGGCTGTCCTACGAGCAGTACTTC. Its translation is CAWRRLSYEQYF.

There are many counts of this clonotype. The J gene is TRBJ1-1, the V gene TRBV12-3 or TRBV12-4, with D possibly being TRBD1 (5 bases). The CDR3 has 13 residues. Trimming took off 5 bases at V and 6 bases at J, with 13 bases between the two ends. The CDR3 region is CASSIGVWAEAFF. The DNA of the CDR3 is TGTGCCAGCAGTATAGGGGTGTGGGCTGAAGCTTTCTTT.

This clonotype came up many times. The CDR3 protein is CASSLRASGTTGELFF. The CDR3 nucleotides read TGTGCCAGCAGCTTAAGGGCTAGCGGGACCACCGGGGAGCTGTTTTTT. This chain uses TRBV7-2 with TRBJ2-2; 9 positions match TRBD2. There are 16 residues in the CDR3. The V gene end was trimmed by 2 bases and the J gene end by 4 bases; junction bases not matched to a gene: 5. From germline, CDR1 is SGHTA and CDR2 FQGNSA.

This clonotype has a count of ten or more. The chain couples TRBV2 to TRBJ2-5, with TRBD2 as a possible D gene (5 bases). The CDR3 length is 15 residues. The ends were cut back, 11 bases at V and 6 bases at J, with 25 bases in the middle. Germline CDR1 is SNHLY and CDR2 is FYNNEI. This chain's CDR3 is CALTPGLEGHQTQYF. Here the CDR3 DNA reads TGTGCCCTGACTCCGGGGTTAGAGGGTCATCAGACCCAGTACTTC.

A few counts support this clonotype. The V and J genes are TRBV30 and TRBJ2-7; no reliable D call. Trimming took off 0 bases at V and 4 bases at J, with 19 bases between the two ends. Germline CDR1 reads GTSNPN; CDR2 reads SVGIG (reference sequence). CDR3 length equals 16 residues. The DNA for the CDR3 is TGTGCCTGGAGTGTATTTCGTAATGTGCCTTATTACGAGCAGTACTTC. Amino acid sequence: CAWSVFRNVPYYEQYF.

There are many counts of this clonotype. The gene calls are TRBV6-5 and TRBJ2-2; D is unresolved. Deletions cut 4 bases from V and 4 bases from J, with 7 bases between. Germline CDR1 and CDR2: MNHEY and SVGAGI. The CDR3 covers 13 residues. DNA for the CDR3: TGTGCCAGCAGTTTTGCCGGCACCGGGGAGCTGTTTTTT. Translating it yields CASSFAGTGELFF.

This clonotype was recorded at least ten times. This rearrangement joins TRBV12-3 or TRBV12-4 to TRBJ1-2, with 9 bases identical to TRBD1. The V segment lost 3 bases and the J segment 0 bases; nucleotides outside the gene matches: 5. The CDR3 length is 16 residues. The CDR3 region has the DNA TGTGCCAGCAGTTTGGACAGGGGAAAAGCTAACTATGGCTACACCTTC. It is translated as CASSLDRGKANYGYTF.

This clonotype was seen more than once but under ten times. The chain combines TRBV6-5 with TRBJ2-5; 12 bases map to TRBD2. Germline CDR1 is MNHEY and CDR2 is SVGAGI. The trim removed 0 bases at V and 3 bases at J, leaving 8 bases unmatched. CDR3 length equals 18 residues. For the CDR3, the DNA is TGTGCCAGCAGTTACTCTGTTCTAGCGGGAGGGCGGGAAGAGACCCAGTACTTC. Translating gives CASSYSVLAGGREETQYF.

This clonotype was detected ten times or more. The J gene is TRBJ2-7, the V gene TRBV19; D not certain. The germline V gene encodes CDR1 LNHDA and CDR2 SQIVND (reference sequence). The CDR3 totals 15 residues. The germline V and J ends were trimmed by 5 bases and 2 bases, with 16 bases remaining between them. DNA of the CDR3: TGTGCCAGTAGTCCCCTAAGGGCGGAAACCTACGAGCAGTACTTC. Protein: CASSPLRAETYEQYF.

This clonotype was observed many times. The rearrangement uses TRBV6-5 and TRBJ1-2; 10 positions match TRBD1. The trim removed 2 bases at V and 7 bases at J, leaving 4 bases unmatched. The CDR3 runs to 14 residues. From germline, CDR1 is MNHEY and CDR2 SVGAGI. The CDR3, as DNA: TGTGCCAGCAGTTACCAGGGACAGGGGCCTGGCTACACCTTC. It is translated as CASSYQGQGPGYTF.

This clonotype appeared many times. A much larger clone lies a single base off, so this may be a read error. The conserved closing phenylalanine or tryptophan is absent in this CDR3, likely reflecting a read error. This chain joins TRBV6-1 and TRBJ2-5, with 9 nucleotides matching TRBD2. Germline V CDR1 and CDR2: MNHNS, SASEGT. The CDR3 covers 14 residues. The ends lost 5 bases at V and 4 bases at J; junction bases unmatched: 5. CDR3 region: CASSKGLAGETQYL. The CDR3 bases are TGTGCCAGCAGTAAGGGACTAGCTGGAGAGACCCAGTACCTC.

Regarding this clonotype: A clone one base away is much larger, so this may be a read error. The CDR3 bases are TGTGCCGGCAGTTTAGGGACAGGGATTCGCAATCAGCCCCAGCATTTT. Amino acid sequence: CAGSLGTGIRNQPQHF. This chain links TRBV12-3 or TRBV12-4 with TRBJ1-5; 9 positions agree with TRBD1. The CDR3 spans 16 residues.

This clonotype was seen at least ten times. This chain connects TRBV29-1 to TRBJ1-5; tentative D call: TRBD1 (5 bases). The CDR3 extends over 14 amino acids. From germline, CDR1 is SQVTM and CDR2 ANQGSEA. Trimming cost V 5 bases and J 1 base, with 12 bases left between them. In DNA form, the CDR3 reads TGCAGCGTTTGGGGGGGGGGAAGCAATCAGCCCCAGCATTTT. Protein sequence: CSVWGGGSNQPQHF.

This clonotype has at least ten counts. CDR3 DNA: TGTGCCACCCTACAGGGTTTGGCTTTCTTT. Translated: CATLQGLAFF. The rearrangement links TRBV28 to TRBJ1-1, with a tentative D call TRBD1 (6 bases). The length of the CDR3 is 10 residues. Germline V gene lookup returns CDR1 MDHEN and CDR2 SYDVKM. Trimming took off 10 bases at V and 11 bases at J, with 14 bases between the two ends.